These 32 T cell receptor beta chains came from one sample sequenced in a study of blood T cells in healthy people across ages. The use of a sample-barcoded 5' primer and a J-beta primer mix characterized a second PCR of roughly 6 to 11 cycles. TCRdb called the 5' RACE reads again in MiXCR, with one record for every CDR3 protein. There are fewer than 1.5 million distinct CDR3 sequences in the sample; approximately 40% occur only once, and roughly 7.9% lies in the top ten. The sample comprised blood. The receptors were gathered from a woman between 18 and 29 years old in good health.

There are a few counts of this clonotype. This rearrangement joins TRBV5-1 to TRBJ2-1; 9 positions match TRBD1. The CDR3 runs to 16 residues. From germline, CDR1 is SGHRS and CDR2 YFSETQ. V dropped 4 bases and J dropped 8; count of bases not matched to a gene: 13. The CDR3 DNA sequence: TGCGCCAGCAGCAAAAAGACAGGGGGAGGCACGTATGAGCAGTTCTTC. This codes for CASSKKTGGGTYEQFF.

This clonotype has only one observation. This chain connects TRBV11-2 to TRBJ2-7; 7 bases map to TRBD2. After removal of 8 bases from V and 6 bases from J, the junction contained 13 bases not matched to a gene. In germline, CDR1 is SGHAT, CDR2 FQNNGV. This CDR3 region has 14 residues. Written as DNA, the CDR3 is TGTGCCAGCCACCCGGCACTAGCGAGTACCGAGCAGTACTTC. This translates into CASHPALASTEQYF.

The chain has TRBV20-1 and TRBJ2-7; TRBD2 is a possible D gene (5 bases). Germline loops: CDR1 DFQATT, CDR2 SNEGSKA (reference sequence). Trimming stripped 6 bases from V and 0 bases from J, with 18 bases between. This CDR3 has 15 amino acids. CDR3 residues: CSALRADGSSYEQYF. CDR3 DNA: TGCAGTGCCCTTCGAGCGGACGGAAGCTCCTACGAGCAGTACTTC.

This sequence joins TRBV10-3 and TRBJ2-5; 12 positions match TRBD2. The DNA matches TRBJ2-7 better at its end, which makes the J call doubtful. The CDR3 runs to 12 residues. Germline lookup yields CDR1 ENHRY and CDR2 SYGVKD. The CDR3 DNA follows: TGTGCCATCGGACTAGCGGGATCCGAGCAGTACTTC. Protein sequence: CAIGLAGSEQYF.

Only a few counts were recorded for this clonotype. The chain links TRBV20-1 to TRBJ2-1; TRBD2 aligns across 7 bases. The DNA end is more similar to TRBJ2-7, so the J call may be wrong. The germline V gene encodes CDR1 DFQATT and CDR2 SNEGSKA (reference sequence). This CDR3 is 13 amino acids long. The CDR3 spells CSARGLSYNEQYF. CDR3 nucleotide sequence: TGCAGTGCTAGGGGACTATCCTACAATGAGCAGTACTTC.

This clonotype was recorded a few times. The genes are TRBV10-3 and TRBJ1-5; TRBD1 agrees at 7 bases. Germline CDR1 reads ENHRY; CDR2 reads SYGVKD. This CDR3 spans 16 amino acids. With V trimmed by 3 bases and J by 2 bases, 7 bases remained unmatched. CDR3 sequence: CAISDSTGSGNQPQHF. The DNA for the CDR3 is TGTGCCATCAGTGACTCGACAGGGTCGGGCAATCAGCCCCAGCATTTT.

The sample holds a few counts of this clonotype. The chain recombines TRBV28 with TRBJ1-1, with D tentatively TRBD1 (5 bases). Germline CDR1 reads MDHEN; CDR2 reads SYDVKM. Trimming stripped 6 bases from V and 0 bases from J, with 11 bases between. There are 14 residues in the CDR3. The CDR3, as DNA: TGTGCCAGCAGCTCTCGACAGCTGAACACTGAAGCTTTCTTT. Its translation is CASSSRQLNTEAFF.

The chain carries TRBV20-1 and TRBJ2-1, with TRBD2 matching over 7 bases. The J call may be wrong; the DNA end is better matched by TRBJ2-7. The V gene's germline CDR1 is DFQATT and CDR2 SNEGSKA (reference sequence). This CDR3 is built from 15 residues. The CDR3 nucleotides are TGCAGTGCTAGACTTGGCGGGAGCTCCTACAATGAGCAGTACTTC. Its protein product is CSARLGGSSYNEQYF.

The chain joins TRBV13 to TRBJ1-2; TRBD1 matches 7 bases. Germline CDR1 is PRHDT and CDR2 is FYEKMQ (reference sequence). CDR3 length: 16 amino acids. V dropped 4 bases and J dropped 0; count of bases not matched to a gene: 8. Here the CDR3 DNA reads TGTGCCAGCAGCTCACCGGGACAGATAGCTAACTATGGCTACACCTTC. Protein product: CASSSPGQIANYGYTF.

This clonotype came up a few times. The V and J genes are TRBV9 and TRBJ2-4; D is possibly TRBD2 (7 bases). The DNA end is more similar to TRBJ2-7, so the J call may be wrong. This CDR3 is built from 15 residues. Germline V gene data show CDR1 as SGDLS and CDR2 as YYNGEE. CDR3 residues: CASSVMAGEGYEQYF. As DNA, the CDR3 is TGTGCCAGCAGCGTAATGGCAGGGGAGGGCTACGAGCAGTACTTC.

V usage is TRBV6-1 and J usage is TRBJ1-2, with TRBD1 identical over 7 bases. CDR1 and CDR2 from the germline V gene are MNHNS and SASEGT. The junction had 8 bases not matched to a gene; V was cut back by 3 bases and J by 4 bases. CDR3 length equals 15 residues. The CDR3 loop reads CASSDLTGKGYGYTF. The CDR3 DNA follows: TGTGCCAGCAGTGACCTGACAGGGAAAGGCTATGGCTACACCTTC.

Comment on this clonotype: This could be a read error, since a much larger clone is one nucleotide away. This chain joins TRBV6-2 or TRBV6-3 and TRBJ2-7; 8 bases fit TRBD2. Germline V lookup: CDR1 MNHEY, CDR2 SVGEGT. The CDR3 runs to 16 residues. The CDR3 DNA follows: TGTGCCAGCAGTTACTCGGGGCGGGGGGACTCCGACGAGCAGTACTTC. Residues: CASSYSGRGDSDEQYF.

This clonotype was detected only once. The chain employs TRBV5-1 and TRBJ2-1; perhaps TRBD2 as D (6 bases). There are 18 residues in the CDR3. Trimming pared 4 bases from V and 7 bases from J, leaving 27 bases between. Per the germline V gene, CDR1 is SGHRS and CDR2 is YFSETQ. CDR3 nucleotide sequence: TGCGCCAGCAGCATCCGTCGAACCGCGGGGCCCATGGGGAATGAGCAGTTCTTC. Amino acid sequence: CASSIRRTAGPMGNEQFF.

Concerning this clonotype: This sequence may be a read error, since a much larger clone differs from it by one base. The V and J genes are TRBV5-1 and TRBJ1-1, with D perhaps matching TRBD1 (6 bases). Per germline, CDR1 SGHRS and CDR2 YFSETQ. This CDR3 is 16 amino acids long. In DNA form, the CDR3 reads TGCGCCAGCGGCTTGGGGTGGGGGGACATGAACACTGAAGCTTTCTTT. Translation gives CASGLGWGDMNTEAFF.

The CDR3 sequence: CASSEEGMGGYTF. CDR3 nucleotide sequence: TGTGCCAGCAGTGAAGAGGGGATGGGTGGCTACACCTTC. This sequence joins TRBV25-1 and TRBJ1-2, with D perhaps matching TRBD1 (5 bases). The V end lost 2 bases, the J end lost 7 bases, and 11 bases lay between the germline ends. The length of the CDR3 is 13 residues. Germline CDR1 and CDR2: MGHDK and SYGVNS.

The CDR3 DNA sequence: TGCGCCAGCAGCCAAGTCGTTTCTAGCGACTACGAGCAGTACTTC. Its translation: CASSQVVSSDYEQYF. The chain is built from TRBV4-1 and TRBJ2-4; D might be TRBD2 (6 bases). The J call could be wrong; TRBJ2-7 is a better fit for the DNA end. This CDR3 is 15 amino acids long. Germline V CDR1 and CDR2: MGHRA, YSYEKL.

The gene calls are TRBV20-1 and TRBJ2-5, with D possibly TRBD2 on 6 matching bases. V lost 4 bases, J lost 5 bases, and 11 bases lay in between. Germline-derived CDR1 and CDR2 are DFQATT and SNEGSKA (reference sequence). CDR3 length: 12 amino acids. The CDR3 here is CSAITSRETQYF. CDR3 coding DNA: TGCAGTGCTATTACTAGCCGGGAGACCCAGTACTTC.

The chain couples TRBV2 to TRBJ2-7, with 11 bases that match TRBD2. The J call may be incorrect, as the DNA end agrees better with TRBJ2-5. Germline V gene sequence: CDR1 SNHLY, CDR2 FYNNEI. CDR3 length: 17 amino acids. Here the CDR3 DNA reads TGTGCCAGCGGACCGGGACTAGCGGCCCTTTATAAAGAGACCCAGTACTTC. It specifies CASGPGLAALYKETQYF.

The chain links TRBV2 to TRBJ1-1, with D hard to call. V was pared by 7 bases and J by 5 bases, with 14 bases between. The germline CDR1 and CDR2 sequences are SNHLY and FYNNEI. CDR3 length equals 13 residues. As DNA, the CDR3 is TGTGCCAGCAAATCCCTCGGGAATACTGAAGCTTTCTTT. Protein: CASKSLGNTEAFF. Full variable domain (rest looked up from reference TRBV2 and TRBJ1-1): EPEVTQTPSHQVTQMGQEVILRCVPISNHLYFYWYRQILGQKVEFLVSFYNNEISEKSEIFDDQFSVERPDGSNFTLKIRSTKLEDSAMYFCASKSLGNTEAFFGQGTRLTVV.

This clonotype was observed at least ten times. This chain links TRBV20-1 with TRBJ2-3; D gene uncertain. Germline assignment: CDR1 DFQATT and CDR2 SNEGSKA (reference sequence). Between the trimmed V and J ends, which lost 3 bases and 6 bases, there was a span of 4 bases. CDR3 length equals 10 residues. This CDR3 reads CSASDDTQYF. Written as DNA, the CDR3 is TGCAGTGCTAGTGATGATACGCAGTATTTT.

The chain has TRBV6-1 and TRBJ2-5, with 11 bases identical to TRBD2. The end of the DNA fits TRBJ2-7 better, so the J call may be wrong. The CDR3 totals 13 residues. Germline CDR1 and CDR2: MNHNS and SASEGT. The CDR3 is CASSGLAGGEQYF. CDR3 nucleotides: TGTGCCAGCAGTGGGCTAGCGGGAGGCGAGCAGTACTTC.

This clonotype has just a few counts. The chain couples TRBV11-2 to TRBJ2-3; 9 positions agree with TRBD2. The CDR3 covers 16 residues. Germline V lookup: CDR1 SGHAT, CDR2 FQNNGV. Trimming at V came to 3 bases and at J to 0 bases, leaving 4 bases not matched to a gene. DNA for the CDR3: TGTGCCAGCAGCTTGGGTAGCGGGAGTAGCACAGATACGCAGTATTTT. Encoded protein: CASSLGSGSSTDTQYF.

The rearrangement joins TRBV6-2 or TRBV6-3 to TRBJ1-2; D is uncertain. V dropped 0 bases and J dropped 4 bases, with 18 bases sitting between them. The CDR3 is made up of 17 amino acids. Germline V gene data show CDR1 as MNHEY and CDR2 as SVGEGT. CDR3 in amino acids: CASSYSTTSAFSYGYTF. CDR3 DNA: TGTGCCAGCAGTTACTCGACGACGTCGGCGTTTAGCTATGGCTACACCTTC.

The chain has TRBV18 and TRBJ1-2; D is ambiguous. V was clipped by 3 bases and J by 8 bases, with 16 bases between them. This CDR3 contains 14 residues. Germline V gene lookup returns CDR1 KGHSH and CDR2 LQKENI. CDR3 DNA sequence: TGTGCCAGCTCACCCGGGGAACACGCGTTGGGCTACACCTTC. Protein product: CASSPGEHALGYTF.

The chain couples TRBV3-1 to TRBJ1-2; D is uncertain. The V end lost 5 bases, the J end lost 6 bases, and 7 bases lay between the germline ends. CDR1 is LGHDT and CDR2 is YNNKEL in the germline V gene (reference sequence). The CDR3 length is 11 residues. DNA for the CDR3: TGTGCCAGCAGCACGCCCGATGGCTACACCTTC. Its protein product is CASSTPDGYTF.

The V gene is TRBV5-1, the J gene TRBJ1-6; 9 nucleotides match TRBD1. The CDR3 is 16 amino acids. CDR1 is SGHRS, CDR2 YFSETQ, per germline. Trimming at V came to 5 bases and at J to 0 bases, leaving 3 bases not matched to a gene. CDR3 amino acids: CASRQTGGSYNSPLHF. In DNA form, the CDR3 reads TGCGCCAGCAGACAGACAGGGGGCTCCTATAATTCACCCCTCCACTTT.

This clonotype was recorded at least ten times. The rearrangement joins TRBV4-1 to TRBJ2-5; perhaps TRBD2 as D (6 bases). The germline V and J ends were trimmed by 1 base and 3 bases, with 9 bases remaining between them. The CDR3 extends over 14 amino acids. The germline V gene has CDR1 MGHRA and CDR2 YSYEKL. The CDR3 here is CASSQVGGEETQYF. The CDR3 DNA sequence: TGCGCCAGCAGCCAAGTGGGAGGTGAAGAGACCCAGTACTTC.

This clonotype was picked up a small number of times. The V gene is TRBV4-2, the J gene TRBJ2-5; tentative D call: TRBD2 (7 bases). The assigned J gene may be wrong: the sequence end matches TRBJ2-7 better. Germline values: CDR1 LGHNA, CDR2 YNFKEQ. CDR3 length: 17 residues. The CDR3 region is CASSQDAAGAGAYEQYF. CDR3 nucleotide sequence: TGTGCCAGCAGCCAAGATGCGGCGGGGGCCGGGGCCTACGAGCAGTACTTC.

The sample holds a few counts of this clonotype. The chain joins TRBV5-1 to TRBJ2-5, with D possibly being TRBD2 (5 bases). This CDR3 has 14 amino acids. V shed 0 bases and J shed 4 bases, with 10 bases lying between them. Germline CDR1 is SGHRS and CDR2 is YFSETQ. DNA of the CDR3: TGCGCCAGCAGCTTGGATCGACTACCAGAGACCCAGTACTTC. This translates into CASSLDRLPETQYF.

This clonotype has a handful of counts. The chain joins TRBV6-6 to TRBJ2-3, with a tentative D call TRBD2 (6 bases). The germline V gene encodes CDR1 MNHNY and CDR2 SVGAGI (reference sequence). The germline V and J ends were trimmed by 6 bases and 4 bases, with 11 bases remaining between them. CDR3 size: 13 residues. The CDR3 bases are TGTGCCAGCAGACGACTAGATGCAGATACGCAGTATTTT. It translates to CASRRLDADTQYF.

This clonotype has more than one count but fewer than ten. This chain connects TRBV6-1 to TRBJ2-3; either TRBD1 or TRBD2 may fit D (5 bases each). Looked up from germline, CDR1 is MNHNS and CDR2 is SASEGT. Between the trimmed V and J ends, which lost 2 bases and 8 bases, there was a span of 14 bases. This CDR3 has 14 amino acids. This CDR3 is CASSEWDGLGTQYF. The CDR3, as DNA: TGTGCCAGCAGTGAATGGGACGGCCTGGGTACGCAGTATTTT.

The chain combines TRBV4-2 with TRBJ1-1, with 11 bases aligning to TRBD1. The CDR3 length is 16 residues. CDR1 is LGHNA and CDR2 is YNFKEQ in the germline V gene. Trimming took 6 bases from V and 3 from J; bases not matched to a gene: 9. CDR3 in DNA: TGTGCCAGCAGACCGGACAGGGGGCGTATGTACACTGAAGCTTTCTTT. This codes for CASRPDRGRMYTEAFF.